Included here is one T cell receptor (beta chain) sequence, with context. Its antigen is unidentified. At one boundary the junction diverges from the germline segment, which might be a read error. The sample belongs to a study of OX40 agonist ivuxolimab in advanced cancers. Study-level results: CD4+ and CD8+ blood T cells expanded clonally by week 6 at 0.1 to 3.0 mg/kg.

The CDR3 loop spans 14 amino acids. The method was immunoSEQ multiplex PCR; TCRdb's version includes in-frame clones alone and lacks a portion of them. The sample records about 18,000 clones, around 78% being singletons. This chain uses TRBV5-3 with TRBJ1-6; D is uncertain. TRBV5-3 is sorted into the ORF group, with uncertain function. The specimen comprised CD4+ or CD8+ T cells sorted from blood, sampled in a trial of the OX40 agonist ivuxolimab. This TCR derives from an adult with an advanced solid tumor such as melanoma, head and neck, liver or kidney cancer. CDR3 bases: TGTGCCAGCAGCTTGGGTCAAAATAATTCACCCCTCCACTTT. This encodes CASSLGQNNSPLHF.